This T cell receptor (beta chain) derives from a study of glioma-infiltrating T cells after dendritic cell vaccination. Across the whole study: Between the early 2000s and the early 2010s, patients got autologous tumor lysate-pulsed dendritic cell vaccines.

With 5 bases clipped from V and 2 bases from J, the junction kept 3 bases outside the gene matches. Germline-derived CDR1 and CDR2 are SGHNT and YENEEA. CDR3 length: 14 amino acids. Produced via immunoSEQ multiplex PCR; TCRdb's table is partial and in-frame only. Altogether about 82,000 clones are present, over 85% being singletons, with the ten largest covering under 4%. This clonotype was sampled from a human donor with glioblastoma. The chain has TRBV11-3 and TRBJ1-2; 9 bases fit TRBD1. Sequences were derived from blood, sampled before dendritic cell vaccination. The CDR3 bases are TGTGCCAGCAGCAAGGGACAGGGAAACTATGGCTACACCTTC. Translating gives CASSKGQGNYGYTF.